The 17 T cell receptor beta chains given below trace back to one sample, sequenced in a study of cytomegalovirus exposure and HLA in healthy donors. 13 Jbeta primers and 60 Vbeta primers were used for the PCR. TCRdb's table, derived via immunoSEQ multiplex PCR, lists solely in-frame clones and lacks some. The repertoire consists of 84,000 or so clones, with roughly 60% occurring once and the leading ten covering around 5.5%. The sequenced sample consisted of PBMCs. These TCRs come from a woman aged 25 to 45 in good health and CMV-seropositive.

CDR3 in amino acids: CASSLARDRYMNTEAFF. The CDR3 nucleotides read TGTGCCAGCAGCTTAGCGCGGGACCGATACATGAACACTGAAGCTTTCTTT. The rearrangement links TRBV7-8 to TRBJ1-1; TRBD1 is a possible D gene (5 bases). Germline CDR1 SGHVS, CDR2 FQNEAQ. CDR3 size: 17 residues. The V end was cut by 0 bases, the J end by 0 bases, with 14 bases between.

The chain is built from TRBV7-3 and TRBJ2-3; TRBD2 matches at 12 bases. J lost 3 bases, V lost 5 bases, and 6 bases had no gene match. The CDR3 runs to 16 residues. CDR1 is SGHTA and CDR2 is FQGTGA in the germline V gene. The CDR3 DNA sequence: TGTGCCAGCAGCCAGACTAGCGGGGGAGTTACAGATACGCAGTATTTT. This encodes CASSQTSGGVTDTQYF.

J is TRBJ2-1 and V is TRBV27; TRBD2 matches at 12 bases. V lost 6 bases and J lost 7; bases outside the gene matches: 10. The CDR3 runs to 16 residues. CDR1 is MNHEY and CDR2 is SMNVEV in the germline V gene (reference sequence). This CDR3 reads CASRYTSGGHWNEQFF. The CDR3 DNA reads TGTGCCAGCAGGTACACTAGCGGGGGGCATTGGAATGAGCAGTTCTTC.

In DNA form, the CDR3 reads TGTGCCAGCTCACCGATGGGGGGGGCTGGCAATCAGCCCCAGCATTTT. Protein: CASSPMGGAGNQPQHF. V and J are TRBV18 and TRBJ1-5; D perhaps matches TRBD1 (6 bases). Germline V gene sequence: CDR1 KGHSH, CDR2 LQKENI. The CDR3 loop spans 16 amino acids. Trimming removed 3 bases from V and 2 bases from J, with 14 bases in between. The full variable domain, in which reference TRBV18 and TRBJ1-5 provide the parts outside the CDR3, is NAGVMQNPRHLVRRRGQEARLRCSPMKGHSHVYWYRQLPEEGLKFMVYLQKENIIDESGMPKERFSAEFPKEGPSILRIQQVVRGDSAAYFCASSPMGGAGNQPQHFGDGTRLSIL.

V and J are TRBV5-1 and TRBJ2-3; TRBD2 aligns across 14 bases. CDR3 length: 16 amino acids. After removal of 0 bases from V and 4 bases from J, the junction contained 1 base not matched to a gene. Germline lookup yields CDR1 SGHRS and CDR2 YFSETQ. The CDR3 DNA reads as TGCGCCAGCAGCTTGGGGACTAGCGGGGGGTCAGATACGCAGTATTTT. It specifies CASSLGTSGGSDTQYF.

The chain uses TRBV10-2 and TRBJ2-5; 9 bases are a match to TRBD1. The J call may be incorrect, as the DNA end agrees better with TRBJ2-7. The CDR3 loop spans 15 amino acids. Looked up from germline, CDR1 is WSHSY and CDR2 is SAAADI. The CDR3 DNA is TGCGCCAGCAGTGCCTCGACAGGGGGGACCTACGAGCAGTACTTC. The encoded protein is CASSASTGGTYEQYF.

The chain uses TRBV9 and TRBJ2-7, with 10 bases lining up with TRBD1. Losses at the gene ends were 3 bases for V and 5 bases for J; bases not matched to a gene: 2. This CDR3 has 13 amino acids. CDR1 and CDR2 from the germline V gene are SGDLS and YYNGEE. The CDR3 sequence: CASSAGTGDEQYF. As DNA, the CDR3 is TGTGCCAGCAGCGCCGGGACAGGGGACGAGCAGTACTTC.

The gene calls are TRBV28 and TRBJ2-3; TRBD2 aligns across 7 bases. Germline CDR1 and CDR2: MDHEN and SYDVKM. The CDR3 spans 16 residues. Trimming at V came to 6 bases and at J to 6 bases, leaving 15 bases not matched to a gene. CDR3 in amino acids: CASSGQRLVGGDTQYF. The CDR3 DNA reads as TGTGCCAGCAGCGGACAACGGCTAGTGGGAGGGGATACGCAGTATTTT.

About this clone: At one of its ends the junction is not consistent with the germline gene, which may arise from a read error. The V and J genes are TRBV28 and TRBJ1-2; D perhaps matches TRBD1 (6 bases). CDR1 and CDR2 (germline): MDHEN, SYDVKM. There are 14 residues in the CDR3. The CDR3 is CASRRQATIYGYPF. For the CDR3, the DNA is TGTGCCAGCAGACGACAGGCGACCATCTATGGCTACCCCTTC.

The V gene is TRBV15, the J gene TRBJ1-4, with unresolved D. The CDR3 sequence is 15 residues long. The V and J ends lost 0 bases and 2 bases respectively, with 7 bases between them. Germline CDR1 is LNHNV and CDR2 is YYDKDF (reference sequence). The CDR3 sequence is CATSRDGQTNEKLFF. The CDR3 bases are TGTGCCACCAGCAGAGATGGGCAGACTAATGAAAAACTGTTTTTT.

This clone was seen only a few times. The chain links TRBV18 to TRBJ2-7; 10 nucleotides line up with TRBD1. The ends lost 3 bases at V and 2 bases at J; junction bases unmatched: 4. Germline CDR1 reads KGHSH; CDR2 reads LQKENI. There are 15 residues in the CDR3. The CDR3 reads CASSPRGQGAYEQYF. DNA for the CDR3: TGTGCCAGCTCACCCCGAGGACAGGGGGCCTACGAGCAGTACTTC.

The CDR3 loop reads CSVDGQGPYNEQFF. CDR3 bases: TGCAGCGTTGATGGCCAGGGTCCCTACAATGAGCAGTTCTTC. The rearrangement joins TRBV29-1 to TRBJ2-1; D is perhaps TRBD1 (5 bases). Per germline, CDR1 SQVTM and CDR2 ANQGSEA. The CDR3 has 14 residues. The V end lost 3 bases, the J end lost 2 bases, and 11 bases lay between the germline ends.

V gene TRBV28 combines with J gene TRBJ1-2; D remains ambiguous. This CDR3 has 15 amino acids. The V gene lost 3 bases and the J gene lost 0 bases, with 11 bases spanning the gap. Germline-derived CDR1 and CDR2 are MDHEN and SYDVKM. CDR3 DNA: TGTGCCAGCAGTTTCCGAACTAGGGCTAACTATGGCTACACCTTC. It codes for CASSFRTRANYGYTF.

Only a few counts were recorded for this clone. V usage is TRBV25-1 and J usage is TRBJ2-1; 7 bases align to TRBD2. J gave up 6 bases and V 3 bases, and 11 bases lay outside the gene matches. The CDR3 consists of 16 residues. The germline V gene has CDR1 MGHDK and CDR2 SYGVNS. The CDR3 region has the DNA TGTGCCAGCAGTGATCCGGGCCAGCGGGGCCGCAATGAGCAGTTCTTC. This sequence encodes CASSDPGQRGRNEQFF.

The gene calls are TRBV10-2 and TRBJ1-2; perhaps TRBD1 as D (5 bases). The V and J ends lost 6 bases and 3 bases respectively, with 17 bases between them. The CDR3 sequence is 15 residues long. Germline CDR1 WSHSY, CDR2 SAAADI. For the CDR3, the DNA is TGCGCCAGCAGGGCCCAGGGATCTCCAGACTATGGCTACACCTTC. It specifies CASRAQGSPDYGYTF.

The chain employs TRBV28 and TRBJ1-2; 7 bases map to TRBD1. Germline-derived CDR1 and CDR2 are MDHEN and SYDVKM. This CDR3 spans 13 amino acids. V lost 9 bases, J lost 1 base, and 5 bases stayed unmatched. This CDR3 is CASTRDSNYGYTF. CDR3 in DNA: TGTGCCAGTACCCGGGACAGTAACTATGGCTACACCTTC.

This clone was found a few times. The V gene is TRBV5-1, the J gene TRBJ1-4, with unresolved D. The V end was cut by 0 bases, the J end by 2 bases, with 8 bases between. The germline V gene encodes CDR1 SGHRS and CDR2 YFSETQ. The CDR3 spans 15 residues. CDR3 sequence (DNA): TGCGCCAGCAGCTTGGGCGGGCGGACTAATGAAAAACTGTTTTTT. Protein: CASSLGGRTNEKLFF.